The 17 T cell receptor beta chains given below trace back to one sample, sequenced in a study of control samples from healthy donors and cancer patients (TCRdb year 2020). The library was made by the immunoSEQ multiplex PCR assay. As stored in TCRdb, this immuneACCESS dataset retains in-frame rearrangements with V and J assigned. A fraction of the clones does not appear; measured against another copy, unresolved V genes explain less than half of the discrepancy, and the remainder lacks a known reason. For this sample the table gives about 120,000 clones, of which 85% to 90% were detected only once. The ten biggest clones cover 1.1% of the sample. Sample: PBMCs. The receptors derive from a woman aged 50 to 65 with colorectal cancer.

J is TRBJ2-2 and V is TRBV6-5; 9 bases map to TRBD2. The germline V gene has CDR1 MNHEY and CDR2 SVGAGI. This CDR3 has 15 residues. The J segment lost 7 bases and the V segment lost 2 bases, leaving 5 bases of the junction unmatched. CDR3 protein: CASSYASGNYGELFF. The CDR3 coding sequence is TGTGCCAGCAGTTACGCTAGCGGGAATTACGGGGAGCTGTTTTTT.

A few counts support this clone. The chain uses TRBV2 and TRBJ2-3, with D uncertain. Trimming stripped 7 bases from V and 2 bases from J, with 10 bases between. Germline V gives CDR1 SNHLY, CDR2 FYNNEI. This CDR3 comprises 13 residues. In nucleotides, the CDR3 is TGTGCCAGCAATCCTCTTTTCACAGATACGCAGTATTTT. This codes for CASNPLFTDTQYF.

The chain joins TRBV7-3 to TRBJ2-3; the D is unclear. CDR3 length equals 13 residues. Trimming left V 4 bases short and J 7 bases short, with 12 bases between. Germline V CDR1 and CDR2: SGHTA, FQGTGA. The CDR3 region is CASSSSPANTQYF. The CDR3 DNA is TGTGCCAGCAGCTCCAGCCCGGCGAATACGCAGTATTTT.

This chain links TRBV9 with TRBJ2-7; TRBD1 agrees at 9 bases. The CDR3 extends over 15 amino acids. Trimming cost V 1 base and J 3 bases; bases outside gene matches: 5. CDR1 is SGDLS and CDR2 is YYNGEE in the germline V gene. The CDR3 DNA reads as TGTGCCAGCAGCGTAAGCTGGGGACAGGGCTACGAGCAGTACTTC. Its translation: CASSVSWGQGYEQYF.

This chain connects TRBV2 to TRBJ1-4; D is undetermined. Germline CDR1 and CDR2: SNHLY and FYNNEI. V lost 4 bases, J lost 8 bases, and 14 bases lay in between. The CDR3 spans 14 residues. In DNA, the CDR3 is TGTGCCAGCAGTGGGTCCCTAAGTGGGGAAAAACTGTTTTTT. It encodes CASSGSLSGEKLFF.

The chain employs TRBV28 and TRBJ1-5; no clear D. CDR1 MDHEN and CDR2 SYDVKM come from the germline V gene. There are 16 residues in the CDR3. V dropped 5 bases and J dropped 3 bases, with 17 bases sitting between them. The CDR3 loop is CASSQSTGRFNQPQHF. CDR3 DNA: TGTGCCAGCAGTCAGAGCACCGGGAGATTCAATCAGCCCCAGCATTTT. The full variable domain, in which reference TRBV28 and TRBJ1-5 provide the parts outside the CDR3, is DVKVTQSSRYLVKRTGEKVFLECVQDMDHENMFWYRQDPGLGLRLIYFSYDVKMKEKGDIPEGYSVSREKKERFSLILESASTNQTSMYLCASSQSTGRFNQPQHFGDGTRLSIL.

J is TRBJ1-5 and V is TRBV6-5; D is unresolved. CDR3 length: 12 residues. With 8 bases removed from V and 7 bases from J, the gap between germline ends came to 12 bases. Germline CDR1 reads MNHEY; CDR2 reads SVGAGI. CDR3 in amino acids: CASSQRDQPQHF. CDR3 sequence (DNA): TGTGCCAGCTCACAGAGAGACCAGCCCCAGCATTTT.

The gene calls are TRBV5-6 and TRBJ1-2; TRBD1 might be the D (5 bases). The germline V gene has CDR1 SGHDT and CDR2 YYEEEE. The V gene lost 4 bases and the J gene lost 3 bases, with 16 bases spanning the gap. The CDR3 extends over 15 amino acids. As DNA, the CDR3 is TGTGCCAGCAGCCCTAGGGTAGGGGAGTACTATGGCTACACCTTC. Protein product: CASSPRVGEYYGYTF.

V is TRBV3-1 (or the pseudogene TRBV3-2) and J is TRBJ2-7, with 12 bases identical to TRBD1. V lost 0 bases to trimming and J lost 3 bases; unmatched junction nucleotides: 6. The germline V gene has CDR1 LGHDT and CDR2 YNNKEL (reference sequence). CDR3 length equals 17 residues. The DNA for the CDR3 is TGTGCCAGCAGCCAAGATATGGGGACAGGGGGCTTCTACGAGCAGTACTTC. Protein: CASSQDMGTGGFYEQYF.

The V call is TRBV18, the J call TRBJ2-5; 8 nucleotides agree with TRBD1. The germline V gene has CDR1 KGHSH and CDR2 LQKENI. Losses at the gene ends were 5 bases for V and 4 bases for J; bases not matched to a gene: 9. This CDR3 region has 15 residues. The CDR3 bases are TGTGCCAGCTCAGCCGCTATGGACAGGGCAGAGACCCAGTACTTC. Translating gives CASSAAMDRAETQYF.

The sample holds one count of this clone. The chain employs TRBV27 and TRBJ1-1; TRBD1 aligns across 8 bases. The CDR3 contains 20 residues. The ends lost 3 bases at V and 0 bases at J; junction bases unmatched: 18. Looked up from germline, CDR1 is MNHEY and CDR2 is SMNVEV (reference sequence). In DNA, the CDR3 is TGTGCCAGCAGTTTTTCCGGGACAGGTCCTCTCATTGCTATGAACACTGAAGCTTTCTTT. Its translation: CASSFSGTGPLIAMNTEAFF.

The chain employs TRBV7-3 and TRBJ2-7; D not certain. The CDR3 sequence is 11 residues long. Germline loops: CDR1 SGHTA, CDR2 FQGTGA. Trimming removed 5 bases at V and 4 bases at J, with 6 bases between. CDR3 loop: CASSVIYEQYF. The CDR3 region has the DNA TGTGCCAGCAGCGTTATTTACGAGCAGTACTTC.

This clone appeared a single time. The V call is TRBV7-9, the J call TRBJ2-6, with a tentative D call TRBD2 (6 bases). V shed 7 bases and J shed 4 bases, with 17 bases lying between them. The CDR3 runs to 16 residues. CDR1 SEHNR and CDR2 FQNEAQ come from the germline V gene (reference sequence). CDR3 sequence (DNA): TGTGCCAGCAACAGATTCGGGACTTCGGGGGCCAACGTCCTGACTTTC. Translation: CASNRFGTSGANVLTF. Complete variable domain (other parts from reference TRBV7-9 and TRBJ2-6): DTGVSQNPRHKITKRGQNVTFRCDPISEHNRLYWYRQTLGQGPEFLTYFQNEAQLEKSRLLSDRFSAERPKGSFSTLEIQRTEQGDSAMYLCASNRFGTSGANVLTFGAGSRLTVL.

V gene TRBV6-6 combines with J gene TRBJ2-3, with TRBD1 as a possible D gene (5 bases). The germline gives CDR1 MNHNY, CDR2 SVGAGI (reference sequence). The CDR3 sequence is 15 residues long. V lost 8 bases, J lost 3 bases, and 18 bases lay in between. The CDR3 reads CASSRGQGATDTQYF. As DNA, the CDR3 is TGTGCCAGCTCCCGCGGCCAAGGGGCGACAGATACGCAGTATTTT.

This sequence joins TRBV18 and TRBJ2-1, with TRBD1 as a possible D gene (7 bases). The germline V gene has CDR1 KGHSH and CDR2 LQKENI. The CDR3 spans 16 residues. V was clipped by 6 bases and J by 8 bases, with 23 bases between them. The CDR3 DNA sequence: TGTGCCAGCTCTCAAACGAGGACAGGAGGGCAAGATGAGCAGTTCTTC. This encodes CASSQTRTGGQDEQFF.

The chain is built from TRBV2 and TRBJ2-7; 8 positions agree with TRBD1. J lost 2 bases, V lost 1 base, and 1 base had no gene match. CDR3 size: 14 residues. CDR1 is SNHLY and CDR2 is FYNNEI in the germline V gene. CDR3 nucleotides: TGTGCCAGCAGTGAAGAACAGGGGGCCTACGAGCAGTACTTC. Translated, it gives CASSEEQGAYEQYF.

The chain joins TRBV7-2 to TRBJ2-1; a weak D match, TRBD1 (6 bases). CDR3 length: 15 amino acids. The germline V gene encodes CDR1 SGHTA and CDR2 FQGNSA. Deletions cut 3 bases from V and 0 bases from J, with 9 bases between. The CDR3 DNA sequence: TGTGCCAGCAGCTTTGACAGGAGCTCCTACAATGAGCAGTTCTTC. This gives the protein CASSFDRSSYNEQFF. Full variable domain (rest looked up from reference TRBV7-2 and TRBJ2-1): GAGVSQSPSNKVTEKGKDVELRCDPISGHTALYWYRQSLGQGLEFLIYFQGNSAPDKSGLPSDRFSAERTGGSVSTLTIQRTQQEDSAVYLCASSFDRSSYNEQFFGPGTRLTVL.